Listed here is a single TCR beta chain. Repertoires were generated with immunoSEQ multiplex PCR, while TCRdb's copy carries only in-frame clones and drops some. The sample has over 300,000 clones, roughly 89% seen once; the top ten hold 6.5% to 7%. These data belong to a study of blood T cell repertoires in COVID-19. The CDR3 runs 15 residues. Between the trimmed V and J ends, which lost 0 bases and 4 bases, there was a span of 10 bases. Per germline, CDR1 SGHAT and CDR2 FQNNGV. The sequence came from a man in his late teens or twenties with active or convalescent COVID-19. The material sequenced was peripheral blood. J is TRBJ1-3 and V is TRBV11-2; the D is unclear. The CDR3 nucleotides read TGTGCCAGCAGCTTAGATGGAGGGTACGGAAACACCATATATTTT. Amino acids: CASSLDGGYGNTIYF.